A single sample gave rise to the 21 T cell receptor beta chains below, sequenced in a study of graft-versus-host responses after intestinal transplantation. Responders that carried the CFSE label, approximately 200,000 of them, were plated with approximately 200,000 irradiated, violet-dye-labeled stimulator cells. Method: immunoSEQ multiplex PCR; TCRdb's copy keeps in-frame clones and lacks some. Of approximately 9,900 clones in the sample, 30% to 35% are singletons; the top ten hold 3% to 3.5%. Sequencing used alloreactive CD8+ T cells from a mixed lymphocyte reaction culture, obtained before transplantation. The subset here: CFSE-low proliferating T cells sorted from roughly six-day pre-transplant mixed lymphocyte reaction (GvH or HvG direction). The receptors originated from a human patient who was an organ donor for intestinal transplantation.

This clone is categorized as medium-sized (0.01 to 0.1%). For the CDR3, the DNA is TGCAGCGTTTCAGGGGTGCGTGGCTACACCTTC. The encoded protein is CSVSGVRGYTF. This chain connects TRBV29-1 to TRBJ1-2; D perhaps matches TRBD1 (6 bases). V was shortened by 5 bases and J by 7 bases, with 11 bases between the two germline ends. This CDR3 contains 11 residues. The germline CDR1 and CDR2 sequences are SQVTM and ANQGSEA.

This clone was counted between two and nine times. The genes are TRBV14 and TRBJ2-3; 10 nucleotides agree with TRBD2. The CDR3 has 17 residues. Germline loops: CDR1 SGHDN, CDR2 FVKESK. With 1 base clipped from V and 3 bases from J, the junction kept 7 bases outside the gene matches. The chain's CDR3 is CASSQVLAGVGTDTQYF. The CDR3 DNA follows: TGTGCCAGCAGCCAAGTTCTAGCGGGGGTTGGGACAGATACGCAGTATTTT.

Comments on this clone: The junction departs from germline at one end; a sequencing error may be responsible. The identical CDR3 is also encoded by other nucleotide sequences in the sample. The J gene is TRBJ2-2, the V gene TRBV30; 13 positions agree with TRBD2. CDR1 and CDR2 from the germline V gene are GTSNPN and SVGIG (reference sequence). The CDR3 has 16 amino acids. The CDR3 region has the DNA TGTGCCTGGAGTGCGAAAGGGACTAGCGGGACCGGGGAGTTGTTTTTT. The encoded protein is CAWSAKGTSGTGELFF.

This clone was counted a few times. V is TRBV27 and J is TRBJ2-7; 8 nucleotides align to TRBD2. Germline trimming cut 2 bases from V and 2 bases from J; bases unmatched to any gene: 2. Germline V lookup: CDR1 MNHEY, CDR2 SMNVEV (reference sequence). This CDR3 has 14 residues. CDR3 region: CASSLIAGTYEQYF. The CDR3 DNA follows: TGTGCCAGCAGTTTAATAGCGGGAACCTACGAGCAGTACTTC.

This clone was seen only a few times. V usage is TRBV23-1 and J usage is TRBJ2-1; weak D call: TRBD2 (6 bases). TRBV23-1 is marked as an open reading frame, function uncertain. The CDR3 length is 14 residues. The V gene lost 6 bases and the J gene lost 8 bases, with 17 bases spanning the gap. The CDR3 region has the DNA TGCGCCAGCAGCCAGGAAACTACTAGCTATGAGCAGTTCTTC. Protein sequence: CASSQETTSYEQFF.

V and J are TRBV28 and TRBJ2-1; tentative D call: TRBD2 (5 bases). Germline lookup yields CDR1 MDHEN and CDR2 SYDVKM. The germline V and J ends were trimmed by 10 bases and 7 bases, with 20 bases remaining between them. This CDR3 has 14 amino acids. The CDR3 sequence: CATSGRAFSNEQFF. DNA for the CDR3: TGTGCCACATCCGGGCGGGCGTTCTCTAATGAGCAGTTCTTC.

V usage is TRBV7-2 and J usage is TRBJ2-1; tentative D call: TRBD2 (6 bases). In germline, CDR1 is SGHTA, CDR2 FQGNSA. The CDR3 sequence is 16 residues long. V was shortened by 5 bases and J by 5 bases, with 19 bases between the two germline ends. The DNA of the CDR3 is TGTGCCAGCAGCCCCCCTAGCGTCCAGCCCGACAATGAGCAGTTCTTC. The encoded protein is CASSPPSVQPDNEQFF.

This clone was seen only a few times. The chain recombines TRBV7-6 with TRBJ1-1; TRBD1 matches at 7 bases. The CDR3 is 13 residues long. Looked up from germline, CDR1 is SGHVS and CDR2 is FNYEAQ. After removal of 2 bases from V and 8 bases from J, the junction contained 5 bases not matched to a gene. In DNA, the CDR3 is TGTGCCAGCAGCTTAAGACAGGGCGGGGAAGCTTTCTTT. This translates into CASSLRQGGEAFF.

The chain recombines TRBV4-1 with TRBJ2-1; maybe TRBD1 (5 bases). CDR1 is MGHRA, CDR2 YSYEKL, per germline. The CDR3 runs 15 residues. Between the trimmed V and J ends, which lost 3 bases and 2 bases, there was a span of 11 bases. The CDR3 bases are TGCGCCAGCAGCCACATGGCCAGGGCCTACAATGAGCAGTTCTTC. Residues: CASSHMARAYNEQFF.

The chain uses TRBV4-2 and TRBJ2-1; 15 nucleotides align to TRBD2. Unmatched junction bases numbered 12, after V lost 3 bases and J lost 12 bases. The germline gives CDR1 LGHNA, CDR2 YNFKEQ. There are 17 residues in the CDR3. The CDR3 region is CASSHPPGLAGGDGQFF. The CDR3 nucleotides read TGTGCCAGCAGCCACCCTCCGGGACTAGCGGGAGGAGATGGGCAGTTCTTC.

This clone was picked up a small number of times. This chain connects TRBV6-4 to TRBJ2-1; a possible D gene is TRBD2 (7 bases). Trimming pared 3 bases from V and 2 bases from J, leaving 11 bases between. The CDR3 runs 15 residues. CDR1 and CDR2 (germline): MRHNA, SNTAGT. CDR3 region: CASSDGGGPYNEQFF. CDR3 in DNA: TGTGCCAGCAGTGATGGGGGGGGGCCCTACAATGAGCAGTTCTTC.

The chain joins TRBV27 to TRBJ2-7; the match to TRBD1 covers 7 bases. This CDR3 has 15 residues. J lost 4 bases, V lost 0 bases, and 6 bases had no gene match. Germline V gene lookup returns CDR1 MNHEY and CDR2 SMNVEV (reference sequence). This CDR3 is CASSLSIGDRYEQYF. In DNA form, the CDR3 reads TGTGCCAGCAGTTTATCGATTGGGGACAGATACGAGCAGTACTTC.

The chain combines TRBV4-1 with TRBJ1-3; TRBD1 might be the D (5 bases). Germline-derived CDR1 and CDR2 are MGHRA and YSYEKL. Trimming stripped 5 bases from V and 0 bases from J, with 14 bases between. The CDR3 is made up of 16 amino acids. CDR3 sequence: CASSWGVGSSGNTIYF. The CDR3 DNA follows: TGCGCCAGCAGCTGGGGGGTCGGTAGCTCTGGAAACACCATATATTTT.

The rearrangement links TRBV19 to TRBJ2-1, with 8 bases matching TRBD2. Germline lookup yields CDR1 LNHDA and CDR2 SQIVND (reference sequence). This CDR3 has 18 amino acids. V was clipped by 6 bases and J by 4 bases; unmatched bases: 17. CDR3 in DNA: TGTGCCAGTAGAGGGGTCGCGGGGGGCCCCCCAAGATACAATGAGCAGTTCTTC. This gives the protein CASRGVAGGPPRYNEQFF.

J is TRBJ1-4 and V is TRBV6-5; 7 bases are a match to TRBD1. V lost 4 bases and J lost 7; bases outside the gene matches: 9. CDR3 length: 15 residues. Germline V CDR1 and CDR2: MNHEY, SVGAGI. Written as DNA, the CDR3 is TGTGCCAGCAGTTTCGCCGGGACAGTAAGTGAAAAACTGTTTTTT. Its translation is CASSFAGTVSEKLFF.

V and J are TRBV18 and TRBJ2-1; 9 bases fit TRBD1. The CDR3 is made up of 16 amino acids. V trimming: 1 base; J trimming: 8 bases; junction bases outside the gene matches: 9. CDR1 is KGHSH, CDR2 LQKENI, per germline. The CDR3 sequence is CASSPLIRTGEDEQFF. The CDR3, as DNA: TGTGCCAGCTCACCACTTATTAGGACAGGGGAGGATGAGCAGTTCTTC.

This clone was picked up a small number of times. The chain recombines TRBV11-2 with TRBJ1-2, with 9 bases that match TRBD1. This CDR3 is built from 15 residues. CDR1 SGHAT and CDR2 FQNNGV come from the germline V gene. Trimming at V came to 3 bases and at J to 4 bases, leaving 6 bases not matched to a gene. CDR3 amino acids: CASSFGQGLAYGYTF. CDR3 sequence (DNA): TGTGCCAGCAGCTTCGGACAGGGGCTCGCCTATGGCTACACCTTC.

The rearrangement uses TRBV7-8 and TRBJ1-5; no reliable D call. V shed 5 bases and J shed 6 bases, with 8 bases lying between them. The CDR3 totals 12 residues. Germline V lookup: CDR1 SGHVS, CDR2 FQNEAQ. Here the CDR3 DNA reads TGTGCCAGCAGCCCGGAGGGTCAGCCCCAGCATTTT. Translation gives CASSPEGQPQHF.

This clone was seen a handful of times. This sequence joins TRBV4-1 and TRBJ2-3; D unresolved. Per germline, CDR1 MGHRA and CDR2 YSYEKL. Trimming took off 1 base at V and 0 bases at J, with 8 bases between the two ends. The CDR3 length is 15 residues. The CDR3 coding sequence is TGCGCCAGCAGCCAAGTTCCGCGTAGCACAGATACGCAGTATTTT. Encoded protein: CASSQVPRSTDTQYF.

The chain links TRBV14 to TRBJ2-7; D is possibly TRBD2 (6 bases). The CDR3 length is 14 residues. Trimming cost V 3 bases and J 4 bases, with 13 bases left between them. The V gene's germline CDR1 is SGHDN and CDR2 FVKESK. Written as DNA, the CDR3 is TGTGCCAGCAGCCAGGAGGGGACGGCATACGAGCAGTACTTC. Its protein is CASSQEGTAYEQYF.

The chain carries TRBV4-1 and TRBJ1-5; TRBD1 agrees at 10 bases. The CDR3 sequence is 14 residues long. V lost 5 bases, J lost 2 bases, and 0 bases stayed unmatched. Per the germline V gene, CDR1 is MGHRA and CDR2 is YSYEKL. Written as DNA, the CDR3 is TGCGCCAGCAGCGGACAGGGGGGCAATCAGCCCCAGCATTTT. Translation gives CASSGQGGNQPQHF.